This passage covers 18 T cell receptor beta chains from one sample sequenced in a study of T-cell reconstitution after alpha-beta-depleted transplantation in children. Preparation of the TCRbeta library involved a method that used unique molecular identifiers. From the PCR reads, TCRdb called clonotypes with MiXCR, one entry per CDR3 protein. The sample contains a few hundred thousand distinct CDR3 sequences, 9.7% of which appear only once. This specimen was PBMCs from the stem cell graft donor, taken from the stem cell graft. The receptors come from a human donor who donated a stem cell graft to a child with SCID.

This clonotype was recorded at least ten times. The rearrangement uses TRBV20-1 and TRBJ2-7; 10 positions agree with TRBD2. The germline gives CDR1 DFQATT, CDR2 SNEGSKA (reference sequence). After removal of 6 bases from V and 2 bases from J, the junction contained 7 bases not matched to a gene. This CDR3 has 14 residues. CDR3 sequence: CSAKLAGKTYEQYF. The CDR3 DNA reads as TGCAGTGCCAAACTAGCGGGGAAAACCTACGAGCAGTACTTC.

This clonotype occurred many times. The chain combines TRBV29-1 with TRBJ1-4; no firm D call. The CDR3 contains 15 residues. Trimming shortened V by 0 bases and J by 8 bases, and 16 bases separated the two germline ends. Per the germline V gene, CDR1 is SQVTM and CDR2 is ANQGSEA. The CDR3 loop reads CSVEDDEGVGEKLFF. The CDR3 DNA reads TGCAGCGTTGAAGATGACGAGGGAGTAGGGGAAAAACTGTTTTTT.

This clonotype was observed many times. J is TRBJ2-2 and V is TRBV20-1; a weak D match, TRBD1 (6 bases). The CDR3 extends over 16 amino acids. CDR1 and CDR2 from the germline V gene are DFQATT and SNEGSKA (reference sequence). With 6 bases removed from V and 6 bases from J, the gap between germline ends came to 23 bases. The CDR3 region is CSAPGPGQGIAGELFF. CDR3 nucleotides: TGCAGTGCCCCTGGTCCGGGTCAGGGGATAGCCGGGGAGCTGTTTTTT.

The table lists this clonotype with many counts. DNA for the CDR3: TGTGCCAGCAGCGGGGGGACGGAAGATACGCAGTATTTT. This sequence encodes CASSGGTEDTQYF. The chain combines TRBV9 with TRBJ2-3; tentatively, D is TRBD1 or TRBD2 (5 bases each). Germline V lookup: CDR1 SGDLS, CDR2 YYNGEE. The CDR3 consists of 13 residues. Between the trimmed V and J ends, which lost 3 bases and 5 bases, there was a span of 10 bases. Full variable domain (outside the CDR3, taken from reference TRBV9 and TRBJ2-3): DSGVTQTPKHLITATGQRVTLRCSPRSGDLSVYWYQQSLDQGLQFLIQYYNGEERAKGNILERFSAQQFPDLHSELNLSSLELGDSALYFCASSGGTEDTQYFGPGTRLTVL.

At least ten counts were recorded for this clonotype. This chain uses TRBV28 with TRBJ1-5, with 12 bases aligning to TRBD1. The CDR3 covers 15 residues. Germline V gene data show CDR1 as MDHEN and CDR2 as SYDVKM. J gave up 10 bases and V 4 bases, and 8 bases lay outside the gene matches. CDR3 nucleotide sequence: TGTGCCAGCAGTTACGGGGGACAGGGGGCCCGACCCCAGCATTTT. Protein sequence: CASSYGGQGARPQHF.

This clonotype has at least ten counts. V gene TRBV20-1 combines with J gene TRBJ2-5; D is perhaps TRBD1 or TRBD2 (6 bases each). CDR1 and CDR2 (germline): DFQATT, SNEGSKA (reference sequence). Trimming cost V 5 bases and J 5 bases, with 12 bases left between them. The CDR3 runs to 12 residues. DNA of the CDR3: TGCAGTGCTGAGGGGGGAGTGGAGACCCAGTACTTC. It translates to CSAEGGVETQYF.

The V call is TRBV29-1, the J call TRBJ2-7; a possible D gene is TRBD1 (5 bases). Trimming stripped 6 bases from V and 1 base from J, with 10 bases between. The CDR3 length is 12 residues. The germline V gene encodes CDR1 SQVTM and CDR2 ANQGSEA. This CDR3 is CSVRKGSYEQYF. As DNA, the CDR3 is TGCAGCGTCAGAAAGGGGTCCTACGAGCAGTACTTC.

In this sample, this clonotype turned up many times. The chain is built from TRBV5-1 and TRBJ1-1; D remains unclear. V was clipped by 0 bases and J by 4 bases, with 16 bases between them. Germline-derived CDR1 and CDR2 are SGHRS and YFSETQ. The CDR3 is 16 amino acids. CDR3 region: CASSLVGTIGGTEAFF. CDR3 DNA: TGCGCCAGCAGCTTGGTAGGTACAATAGGAGGCACTGAAGCTTTCTTT.

This clonotype has ten or more counts. The chain uses TRBV3-1 and TRBJ1-2; D unresolved. The CDR3 totals 14 residues. The V end was cut by 4 bases, the J end by 4 bases, with 13 bases between. CDR1 is LGHDT, CDR2 YNNKEL, per germline (reference sequence). The CDR3 spells CASSPDPWLYGYTF. In nucleotides, the CDR3 is TGTGCCAGCAGCCCGGACCCTTGGCTCTATGGCTACACCTTC. Combining the CDR3 with reference TRBV3-1 and TRBJ1-2 gives the whole variable domain DTAVSQTPKYLVTQMGNDKSIKCEQNLGHDTMYWYKQDSKKFLKIMFSYNNKELIINETVPNRFSPKSPDKAHLNLHINSLELGDSAVYFCASSPDPWLYGYTFGSGTRLTVV.

This clonotype has a count of ten or more. The rearrangement links TRBV20-1 to TRBJ2-3; 8 positions match TRBD2. Trimming at V came to 4 bases and at J to 1 base, leaving 7 bases not matched to a gene. This CDR3 comprises 15 residues. Germline CDR1 is DFQATT and CDR2 is SNEGSKA (reference sequence). The CDR3 protein is CSANTGGPGTDTQYF. The DNA of the CDR3 is TGCAGTGCTAATACGGGGGGGCCTGGCACAGATACGCAGTATTTT.

This clonotype was seen repeatedly, ten times or more. V gene TRBV12-3 or TRBV12-4 combines with J gene TRBJ1-3; 7 positions agree with TRBD1. The CDR3 consists of 15 residues. Trimming took 3 bases from V and 4 from J; bases not matched to a gene: 6. CDR3 DNA: TGTGCCAGCAGTTTCAGCAGGGGGGCCGGAAACACCATATATTTT. Translating it yields CASSFSRGAGNTIYF.

There are many counts of this clonotype. The chain carries TRBV5-1 and TRBJ2-3; 9 nucleotides align to TRBD2. This CDR3 has 16 amino acids. V shed 0 bases and J 2 bases; nucleotides not matched to a gene: 4. The germline V gene encodes CDR1 SGHRS and CDR2 YFSETQ. CDR3 in DNA: TGCGCCAGCAGCTTGGGGCTAGCGGGACTCACAGATACGCAGTATTTT. This translates into CASSLGLAGLTDTQYF.

A single count supports this clonotype. A read error is possible here, since a much larger clone lies one base away. V and J are TRBV5-1 and TRBJ1-2, with D perhaps TRBD1 (6 bases). This CDR3 is 14 amino acids long. CDR1 and CDR2 (germline): SGHRS, YFSETQ. The CDR3 protein is CASSLKGDDYGDTF. DNA for the CDR3: TGCGCCAGCAGCTTGAAGGGGGACGACTATGGCGACACCTTC.

This clonotype was observed many times. The chain combines TRBV12-3 or TRBV12-4 with TRBJ2-1; perhaps D is TRBD1 or TRBD2 (5 bases each). Trimming pared 1 base from V and 7 bases from J, leaving 23 bases between. CDR3 size: 18 residues. DNA for the CDR3: TGTGCCAGCAGTTTAGTTACAGGTTATGGTGGGGGACGGAATGAGCAGTTCTTC. This sequence encodes CASSLVTGYGGGRNEQFF.

This clonotype was detected many times. This chain joins TRBV5-1 and TRBJ2-1; D not certain. Germline lookup yields CDR1 SGHRS and CDR2 YFSETQ. The length of the CDR3 is 13 residues. The V end was cut by 5 bases, the J end by 0 bases, with 6 bases between. DNA of the CDR3: TGCGCCAGCAGAGTAAGCTCCTACAATGAGCAGTTCTTC. Translation: CASRVSSYNEQFF. Full variable domain (outside the CDR3, taken from reference TRBV5-1 and TRBJ2-1): KAGVTQTPRYLIKTRGQQVTLSCSPISGHRSVSWYQQTPGQGLQFLFEYFSETQRNKGNFPGRFSGRQFSNSRSEMNVSTLELGDSALYLCASRVSSYNEQFFGPGTRLTVL.

This clonotype was detected many times. The rearrangement uses TRBV20-1 and TRBJ2-7; 10 nucleotides align to TRBD2. Per the germline V gene, CDR1 is DFQATT and CDR2 is SNEGSKA (reference sequence). The CDR3 runs to 14 residues. V shed 6 bases and J 0 bases; nucleotides not matched to a gene: 5. Written as DNA, the CDR3 is TGCAGTGCCTTTGGGACTAGCGTCTCCTACGAGCAGTACTTC. Protein: CSAFGTSVSYEQYF.

This clonotype appeared many times. The V gene is TRBV27, the J gene TRBJ1-5; tentative D call: TRBD1 (5 bases). This CDR3 comprises 14 residues. The V gene lost 6 bases and the J gene lost 8 bases, with 17 bases spanning the gap. Looked up from germline, CDR1 is MNHEY and CDR2 is SMNVEV (reference sequence). This CDR3 is CASSQTEKIKPQHF. CDR3 bases: TGTGCCAGCAGCCAGACAGAGAAAATCAAGCCCCAGCATTTT.

This clonotype has ten or more counts. V and J are TRBV5-1 and TRBJ1-6; TRBD1 agrees at 9 bases. CDR1 is SGHRS, CDR2 YFSETQ, per germline. Trimming at V came to 4 bases and at J to 7 bases, leaving 6 bases not matched to a gene. CDR3 size: 15 residues. The CDR3 reads CASSLGDRANSPLHF. The CDR3 nucleotides are TGCGCCAGCAGCCTGGGGGACAGGGCAAATTCACCCCTCCACTTT.